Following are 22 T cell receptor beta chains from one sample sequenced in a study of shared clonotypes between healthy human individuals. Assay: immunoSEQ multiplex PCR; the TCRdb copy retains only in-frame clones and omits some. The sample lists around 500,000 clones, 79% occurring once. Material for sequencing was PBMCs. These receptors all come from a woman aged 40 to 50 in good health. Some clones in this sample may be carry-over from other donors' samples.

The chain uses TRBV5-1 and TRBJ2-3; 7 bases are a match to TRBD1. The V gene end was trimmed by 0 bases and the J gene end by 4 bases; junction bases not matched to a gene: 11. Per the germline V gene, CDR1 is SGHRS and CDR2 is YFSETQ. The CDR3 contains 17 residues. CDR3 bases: TGCGCCAGCAGCTTGGACCGAACAGGGGACGGGGCAGATACGCAGTATTTT. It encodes CASSLDRTGDGADTQYF.

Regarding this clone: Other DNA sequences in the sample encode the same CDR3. The CDR3 DNA reads TGTGCCAGTAGTATCCTGAATCAGCCCCAGCATTTT. Translating it yields CASSILNQPQHF. V is TRBV19 and J is TRBJ1-5; no clear D gene. This CDR3 has 12 residues. Germline-derived CDR1 and CDR2 are LNHDA and SQIVND (reference sequence). V was cut by 3 bases and J by 4 bases, with 4 bases left in between.

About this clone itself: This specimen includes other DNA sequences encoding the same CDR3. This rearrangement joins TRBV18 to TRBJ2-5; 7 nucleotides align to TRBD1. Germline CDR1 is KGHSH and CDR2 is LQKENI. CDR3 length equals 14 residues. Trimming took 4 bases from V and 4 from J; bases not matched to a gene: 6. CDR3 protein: CASSLRQGRETQYF. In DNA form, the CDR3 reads TGTGCCAGCTCACTAAGACAGGGAAGAGAGACCCAGTACTTC. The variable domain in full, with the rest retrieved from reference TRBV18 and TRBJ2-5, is NAGVMQNPRHLVRRRGQEARLRCSPMKGHSHVYWYRQLPEEGLKFMVYLQKENIIDESGMPKERFSAEFPKEGPSILRIQQVVRGDSAAYFCASSLRQGRETQYFGPGTRLLVL.

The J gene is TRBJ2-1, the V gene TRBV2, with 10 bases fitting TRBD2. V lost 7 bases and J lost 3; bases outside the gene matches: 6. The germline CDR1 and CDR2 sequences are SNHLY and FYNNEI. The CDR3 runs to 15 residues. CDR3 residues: CASTRTSGDYNEQFF. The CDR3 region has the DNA TGTGCCAGCACCCGGACTAGCGGAGACTACAATGAGCAGTTCTTC.

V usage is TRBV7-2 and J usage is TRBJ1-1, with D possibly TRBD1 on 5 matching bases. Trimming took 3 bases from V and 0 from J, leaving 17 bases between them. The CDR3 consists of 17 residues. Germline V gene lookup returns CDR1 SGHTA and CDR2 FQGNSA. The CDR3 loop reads CASSFSGTLWMNTEAFF. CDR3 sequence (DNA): TGTGCCAGCAGCTTTTCAGGGACCCTCTGGATGAACACTGAAGCTTTCTTT.

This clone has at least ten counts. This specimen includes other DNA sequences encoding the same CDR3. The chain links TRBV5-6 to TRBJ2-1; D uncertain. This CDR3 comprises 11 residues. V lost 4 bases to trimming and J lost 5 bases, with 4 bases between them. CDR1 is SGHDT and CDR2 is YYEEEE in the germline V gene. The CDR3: CASSLNNEQFF. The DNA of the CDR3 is TGTGCCAGCAGCCTAAACAATGAGCAGTTCTTC.

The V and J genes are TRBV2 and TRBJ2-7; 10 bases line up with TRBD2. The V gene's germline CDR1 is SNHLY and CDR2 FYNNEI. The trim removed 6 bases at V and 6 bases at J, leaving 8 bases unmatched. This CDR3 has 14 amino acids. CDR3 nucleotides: TGTGCCAGCAGACTAGCGGGATCGGCGGGCGAGCAGTACTTC. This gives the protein CASRLAGSAGEQYF.

CDR3 nucleotide sequence: TGTGCCAGCAGTTTCGGGACTAGCGGGAGTCAGCAGTTCTTC. Its translation is CASSFGTSGSQQFF. The chain joins TRBV28 to TRBJ2-1; 14 nucleotides line up with TRBD2. J was trimmed by 11 bases and V by 3 bases; bases with no gene match: 3. Germline CDR1 MDHEN, CDR2 SYDVKM. This CDR3 contains 14 residues.

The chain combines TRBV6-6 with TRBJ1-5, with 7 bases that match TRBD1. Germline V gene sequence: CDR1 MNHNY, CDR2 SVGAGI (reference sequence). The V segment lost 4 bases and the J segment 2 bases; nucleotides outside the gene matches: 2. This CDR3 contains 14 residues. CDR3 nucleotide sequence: TGTGCCAGCAGTTTAGACAGGGGCAATCAGCCCCAGCATTTT. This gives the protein CASSLDRGNQPQHF.

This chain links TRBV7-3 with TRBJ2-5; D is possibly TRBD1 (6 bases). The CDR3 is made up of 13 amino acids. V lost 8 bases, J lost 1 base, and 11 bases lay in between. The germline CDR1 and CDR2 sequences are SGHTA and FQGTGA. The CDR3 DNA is TGTGCCAGCGCCGGACAGAGCCAAGAGACCCAGTACTTC. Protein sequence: CASAGQSQETQYF.

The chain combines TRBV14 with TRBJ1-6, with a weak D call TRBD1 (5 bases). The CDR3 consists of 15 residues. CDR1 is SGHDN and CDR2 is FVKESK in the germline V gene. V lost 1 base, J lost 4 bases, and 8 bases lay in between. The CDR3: CASSQVRGYNSPLHF. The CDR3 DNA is TGTGCCAGCAGCCAAGTTCGGGGGTATAATTCACCCCTCCACTTT. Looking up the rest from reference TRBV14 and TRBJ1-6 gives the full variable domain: EAGVTQFPSHSVIEKGQTVTLRCDPISGHDNLYWYRRVMGKEIKFLLHFVKESKQDESGMPNNRFLAERTGGTYSTLKVQPAELEDSGVYFCASSQVRGYNSPLHFGNGTRLTVT.

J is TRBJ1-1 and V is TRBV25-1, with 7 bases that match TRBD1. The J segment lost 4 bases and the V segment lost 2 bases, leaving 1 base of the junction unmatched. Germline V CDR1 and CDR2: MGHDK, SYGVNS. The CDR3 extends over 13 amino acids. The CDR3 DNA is TGTGCCAGCAGTGAACAGGGGGTCACTGAAGCTTTCTTT. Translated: CASSEQGVTEAFF.

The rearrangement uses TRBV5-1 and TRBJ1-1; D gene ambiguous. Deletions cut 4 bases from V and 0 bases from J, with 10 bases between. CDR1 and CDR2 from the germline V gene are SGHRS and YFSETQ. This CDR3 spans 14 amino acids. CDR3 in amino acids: CASSLASMNTEAFF. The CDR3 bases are TGCGCCAGCAGCCTAGCGAGCATGAACACTGAAGCTTTCTTT.

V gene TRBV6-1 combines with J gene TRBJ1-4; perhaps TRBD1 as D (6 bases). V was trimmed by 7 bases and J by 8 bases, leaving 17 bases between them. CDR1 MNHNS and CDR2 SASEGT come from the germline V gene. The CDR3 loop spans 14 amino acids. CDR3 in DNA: TGTGCCAGCATTAGGTCACAGGGCGGCGAAAAACTGTTTTTT. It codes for CASIRSQGGEKLFF.

As DNA, the CDR3 is TGTGCCACCCAAAGGGACAGGGAAGAGACCCAGTACTTC. Translated, it gives CATQRDREETQYF. The V call is TRBV19, the J call TRBJ2-5; 9 bases are shared with TRBD1. This CDR3 is built from 13 residues. Germline CDR1 reads LNHDA; CDR2 reads SQIVND (reference sequence). J was trimmed by 3 bases and V by 10 bases; bases with no gene match: 6. Using reference TRBV19 and TRBJ2-5 for the parts outside the CDR3, the full variable domain is DGGITQSPKYLFRKEGQNVTLSCEQNLNHDAMYWYRQDPGQGLRLIYYSQIVNDFQKGDIAEGYSVSREKKESFPLTVTSAQKNPTAFYLCATQRDREETQYFGPGTRLLVL.

This chain's CDR3 is CSAGGGSSYEQYF. CDR3 in DNA: TGCAGCGCCGGTGGCGGGAGCAGCTACGAGCAGTACTTC. The V and J genes are TRBV29-1 and TRBJ2-7, with 7 bases fitting TRBD2. Trimming removed 7 bases from V and 3 bases from J; junction bases left unmatched: 9. CDR1 is SQVTM and CDR2 is ANQGSEA in the germline V gene. This CDR3 is 13 amino acids long.

The CDR3 loop is CASSSGAYEQYF. For the CDR3, the DNA is TGTGCCAGTAGTAGCGGGGCTTACGAGCAGTACTTC. The chain uses TRBV19 and TRBJ2-7, with D possibly TRBD2 on 6 matching bases. V lost 4 bases to trimming and J lost 4 bases, with 8 bases between them. The CDR3 sequence is 12 residues long. The V gene's germline CDR1 is LNHDA and CDR2 SQIVND (reference sequence). Based on the CDR3 plus reference TRBV19 and TRBJ2-7, the full variable domain is DGGITQSPKYLFRKEGQNVTLSCEQNLNHDAMYWYRQDPGQGLRLIYYSQIVNDFQKGDIAEGYSVSREKKESFPLTVTSAQKNPTAFYLCASSSGAYEQYFGPGTRLTVT.

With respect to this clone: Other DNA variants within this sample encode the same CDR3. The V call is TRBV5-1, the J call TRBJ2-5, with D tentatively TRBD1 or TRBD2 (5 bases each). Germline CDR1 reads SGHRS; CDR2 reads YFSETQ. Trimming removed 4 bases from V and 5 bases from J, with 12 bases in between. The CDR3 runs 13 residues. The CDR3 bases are TGCGCCAGCAGCCTGGTGGGGGAGGAGACCCAGTACTTC. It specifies CASSLVGEETQYF.

CDR3 sequence reads: CASSPHRTAYEQYF. CDR3 DNA: TGTGCCAGCAGTCCACACCGGACGGCATACGAGCAGTACTTC. The chain uses TRBV27 and TRBJ2-7; D gene ambiguous. CDR1 is MNHEY, CDR2 SMNVEV, per germline (reference sequence). The V end was cut by 5 bases, the J end by 4 bases, with 15 bases between. The length of the CDR3 is 14 residues.

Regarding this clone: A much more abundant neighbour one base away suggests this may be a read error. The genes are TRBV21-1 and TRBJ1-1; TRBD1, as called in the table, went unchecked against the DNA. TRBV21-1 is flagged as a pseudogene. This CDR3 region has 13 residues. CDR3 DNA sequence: TGTGCCAGCAGCAGACAGGGGAACACTGAAGCTTTCTTT. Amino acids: CASSRQGNTEAFF.

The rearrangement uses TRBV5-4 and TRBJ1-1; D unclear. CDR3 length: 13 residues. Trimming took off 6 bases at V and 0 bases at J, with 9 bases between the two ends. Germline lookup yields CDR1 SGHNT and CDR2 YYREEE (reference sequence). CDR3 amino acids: CASTHGMNTEAFF. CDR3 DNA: TGTGCCAGCACACACGGCATGAACACTGAAGCTTTCTTT. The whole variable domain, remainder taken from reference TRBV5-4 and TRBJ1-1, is ETGVTQSPTHLIKTRGQQVTLRCSSQSGHNTVSWYQQALGQGPQFIFQYYREEENGRGNFPPRFSGLQFPNYSSELNVNALELDDSALYLCASTHGMNTEAFFGQGTRLTVV.

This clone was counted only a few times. This CDR3 reads CASSTQGEAEAFF. CDR3 DNA sequence: TGTGCCAGCAGCACCCAGGGGGAGGCTGAAGCTTTCTTT. J is TRBJ1-1 and V is TRBV7-9; 7 bases are shared with TRBD1. Germline V gives CDR1 SEHNR, CDR2 FQNEAQ (reference sequence). V trimming: 5 bases; J trimming: 6 bases; junction bases outside the gene matches: 6. The CDR3 extends over 13 amino acids. The full variable domain, its missing parts supplied by reference TRBV7-9 and TRBJ1-1, is DTGVSQNPRHKITKRGQNVTFRCDPISEHNRLYWYRQTLGQGPEFLTYFQNEAQLEKSRLLSDRFSAERPKGSFSTLEIQRTEQGDSAMYLCASSTQGEAEAFFGQGTRLTVV.